These 9 T cell receptor beta chains share one sample of origin, sequenced in a study of T cells in Graves' hyperthyroidism and ophthalmopathy. Amplified TCR beta CDR3 regions derived from RNA transcripts. First-round RT-PCR of the TCR CDR3 relied on the HTBI primer set. Using its own MiXCR run on the multiplex PCR reads, TCRdb lists one record per CDR3 protein. This table has 300,000 to 400,000 distinct CDR3 sequences, 15% to 20% appearing once. The sequencing sample was made of blood. Receptor source: a woman aged 50 to 60 with Graves' hyperthyroidism.

A few counts support this clonotype. This chain joins TRBV6-1 and TRBJ1-2, with no clear D. Germline lookup yields CDR1 MNHNS and CDR2 SASEGT. V lost 3 bases and J lost 3, with 5 bases in between. The CDR3 has 12 residues. The CDR3 bases are TGTGCCAGCAGTGAGAGGGACTATGGCTACACCTTC. Amino acids: CASSERDYGYTF.

This clonotype was detected only a few times. The chain joins TRBV10-1 to TRBJ1-2; D is ambiguous. This CDR3 region has 11 residues. Trimming stripped 9 bases from V and 8 bases from J, with 13 bases between. Looked up from germline, CDR1 is WNHNN and CDR2 is SYGVQD (reference sequence). CDR3 nucleotide sequence: TGCGCCAGGAGAATAGGTTGGGGCTACACCTTC. It specifies CARRIGWGYTF.

This sequence joins TRBV3-1 and TRBJ1-2, with 7 positions matching TRBD1. V was pared by 6 bases and J by 1 base, with 5 bases of the junction left unmatched. Germline CDR1 LGHDT, CDR2 YNNKEL (reference sequence). The CDR3 is 14 residues long. CDR3 sequence reads: CASSYRGHNYGYTF. CDR3 DNA sequence: TGTGCCAGCAGTTACAGGGGCCATAACTATGGCTACACCTTC.

Worth noting for this clonotype: This may come from a read error, since a much larger clone is one base off. This chain links TRBV28 with TRBJ2-5; perhaps TRBD2 as D (6 bases). Near its end, the DNA agrees better with TRBJ2-1, so the J call may be wrong. The germline V gene has CDR1 MDHEN and CDR2 SYDVKM. The CDR3 totals 14 residues. The CDR3 nucleotides are TGTGCCAGCAGTTTCCTGCGGGAACAAGAGACCCAGTTCTTC. It is translated as CASSFLREQETQFF.

This clonotype was recorded at least ten times. The chain carries TRBV3-1 and TRBJ2-2; D call uncertain. V was clipped by 3 bases and J by 2 bases, with 4 bases between them. The germline gives CDR1 LGHDT, CDR2 YNNKEL (reference sequence). CDR3 length: 13 amino acids. In DNA, the CDR3 is TGTGCCAGCAGCCACGGCAACACCGGGGAGCTGTTTTTT. It translates to CASSHGNTGELFF.

Concerning this clonotype itself: A much larger clone is a single base away; this may be a read error. V gene TRBV3-1 combines with J gene TRBJ2-7; no clear D gene. CDR3 length: 15 residues. CDR1 and CDR2 from the germline V gene are LGHDT and YNNKEL (reference sequence). The CDR3 loop is CAGSQDRVFPYEQYF. CDR3 in DNA: TGTGCCGGCAGCCAAGATCGAGTTTTCCCCTACGAGCAGTACTTC.

This clonotype came up many times. The chain combines TRBV2 with TRBJ2-2, with 11 nucleotides matching TRBD2. The V gene's germline CDR1 is SNHLY and CDR2 FYNNEI. The CDR3 contains 18 residues. The trim removed 0 bases at V and 1 base at J, leaving 4 bases unmatched. CDR3 nucleotide sequence: TGTGCCAGCAGTGAAGCGCTAGCGGGGGGCTGGAACACCGGGGAGCTGTTTTTT. Translation gives CASSEALAGGWNTGELFF.

The chain uses TRBV7-3 and TRBJ2-2; D unresolved. Germline V gene data show CDR1 as SGHTA and CDR2 as FQGTGA. V shed 2 bases and J shed 6 bases, with 10 bases lying between them. The CDR3 totals 14 residues. The CDR3 region is CASSLSLVAGELFF. CDR3 sequence (DNA): TGTGCCAGCAGCTTATCCCTAGTCGCCGGGGAGCTGTTTTTT.

The chain has TRBV6-2 or TRBV6-3 and TRBJ1-3; D is undetermined. Germline lookup yields CDR1 MNHEY and CDR2 SVGEGT. V gave up 4 bases and J gave up 0 bases, with 10 bases separating them. The CDR3 contains 15 residues. CDR3 loop: CASSSYSNSGNTIYF. The CDR3 DNA sequence: TGTGCCAGCAGTTCGTACTCGAACTCTGGAAACACCATATATTTT.